This note documents a single T cell receptor beta chain sequence. The data stem from a study of long-term antiretroviral therapy in people with HIV. They ran version v3.0 of the immunoSEQ assay at survey level. The method was immunoSEQ multiplex PCR; TCRdb's version includes in-frame clones alone and lacks a portion of them. The repertoire holds 30,000 to 50,000 clones, with 86% as singletons. There are 14 residues in the CDR3. Germline V gene lookup returns CDR1 SGHRS and CDR2 YFSETQ. The V end lost 1 base, the J end lost 1 base, and 8 bases lay between the germline ends. The sample here was unsorted PBMCs, taken just before starting antiretroviral therapy. V gene TRBV5-1 combines with J gene TRBJ1-1; a weak D match, TRBD1 (5 bases). The clonotype comes from a woman aged 18-30 years with HIV. The CDR3 coding sequence is TGCGCCAGCAGCTTGTACGGGGGGAACACTGAAGCTTTCTTT. Translating it yields CASSLYGGNTEAFF.